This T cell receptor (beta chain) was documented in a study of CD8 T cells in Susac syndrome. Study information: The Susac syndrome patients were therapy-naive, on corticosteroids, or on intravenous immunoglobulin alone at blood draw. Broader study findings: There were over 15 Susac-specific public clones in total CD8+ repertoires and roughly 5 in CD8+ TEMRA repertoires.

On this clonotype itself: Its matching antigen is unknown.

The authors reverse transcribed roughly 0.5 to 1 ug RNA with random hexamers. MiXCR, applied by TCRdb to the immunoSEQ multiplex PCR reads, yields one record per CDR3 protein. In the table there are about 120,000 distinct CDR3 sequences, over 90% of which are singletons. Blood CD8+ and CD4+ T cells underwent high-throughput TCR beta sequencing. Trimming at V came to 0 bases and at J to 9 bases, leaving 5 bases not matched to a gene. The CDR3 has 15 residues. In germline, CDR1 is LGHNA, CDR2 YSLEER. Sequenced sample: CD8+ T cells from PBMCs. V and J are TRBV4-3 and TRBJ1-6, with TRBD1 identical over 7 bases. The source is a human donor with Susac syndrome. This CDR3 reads CASSQETGVGSPLHF. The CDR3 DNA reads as TGCGCCAGCAGCCAAGAAACAGGGGTAGGTTCACCCCTCCACTTT.